This T cell receptor beta chain was profiled in a study of blood T cell repertoires in COVID-19. Looking at the study overall: The United States, Italy and Spain provided the acute and convalescent COVID-19 samples.

The data were produced by immunoSEQ multiplex PCR, yet TCRdb's version contains in-frame clones alone and is incomplete. The profile shows fewer than 250,000 clones, about 88% of them singletons. The V gene's germline CDR1 is SGHRS and CDR2 YFSETQ. V lost 0 bases and J 2 bases, leaving 6 bases between the germline ends. This CDR3 has 13 residues. This TCR derives from a middle-aged man with acute or convalescent COVID-19. This rearrangement joins TRBV5-1 to TRBJ2-7; tentative D call: TRBD2 (5 bases). Sample: peripheral blood. CDR3 protein: CASSLEGAYEQYF. DNA of the CDR3: TGCGCCAGCAGCTTGGAGGGAGCCTACGAGCAGTACTTC. The entire variable domain, with the rest obtained from reference TRBV5-1 and TRBJ2-7, is as follows: KAGVTQTPRYLIKTRGQQVTLSCSPISGHRSVSWYQQTPGQGLQFLFEYFSETQRNKGNFPGRFSGRQFSNSRSEMNVSTLELGDSALYLCASSLEGAYEQYFGPGTRLTVT.